These 25 T cell receptor beta chains came from one sample sequenced in a study of cytomegalovirus exposure and HLA in healthy donors. The PCR had 60 Vbeta and 13 Jbeta primers. Some clones are missing from TCRdb's copy, which holds only in-frame ones; the method was immunoSEQ multiplex PCR. This sample yields 100,000 to 150,000 clones, of which approximately 78% are seen a single time; around 1.6% belongs to the top ten. Sequencing was performed on PBMCs. These receptors came from a female donor in good health and CMV-seronegative.

This clone was seen repeatedly, ten times or more. The rearrangement uses TRBV25-1 and TRBJ1-2; D is possibly TRBD1 (6 bases). The germline V gene encodes CDR1 MGHDK and CDR2 SYGVNS. The CDR3 loop spans 13 amino acids. Trimming stripped 6 bases from V and 4 bases from J, with 12 bases between. The CDR3 region is CASRPAGAYGYTF. For the CDR3, the DNA is TGTGCCAGCAGACCGGCAGGGGCCTATGGCTACACCTTC.

This chain joins TRBV25-1 and TRBJ2-7; 10 bases map to TRBD2. The V gene end was trimmed by 0 bases and the J gene end by 2 bases; junction bases not matched to a gene: 4. In germline, CDR1 is MGHDK, CDR2 SYGVNS. There are 16 residues in the CDR3. The CDR3 loop reads CASSEYGLAATYEQYF. As DNA, the CDR3 is TGTGCCAGCAGTGAATATGGACTAGCGGCCACCTACGAGCAGTACTTC.

This chain uses TRBV2 with TRBJ1-5; D is perhaps TRBD1 (5 bases). CDR3 length: 16 amino acids. Per germline, CDR1 SNHLY and CDR2 FYNNEI. Trimming removed 5 bases from V and 1 base from J, with 15 bases in between. This CDR3 is CASSWRGGVSNQPQHF. In DNA, the CDR3 is TGTGCCAGCAGTTGGAGGGGTGGGGTGAGCAATCAGCCCCAGCATTTT.

The chain employs TRBV28 and TRBJ2-1; 9 nucleotides line up with TRBD1. V was clipped by 2 bases and J by 8 bases; unmatched bases: 13. Germline CDR1 and CDR2: MDHEN and SYDVKM. This CDR3 is built from 17 residues. Written as DNA, the CDR3 is TGTGCCAGCAGTTTAAGAACGTACAGGGGGCGCCGGGATGAGCAGTTCTTC. As protein: CASSLRTYRGRRDEQFF. Complete variable domain (other parts from reference TRBV28 and TRBJ2-1): DVKVTQSSRYLVKRTGEKVFLECVQDMDHENMFWYRQDPGLGLRLIYFSYDVKMKEKGDIPEGYSVSREKKERFSLILESASTNQTSMYLCASSLRTYRGRRDEQFFGPGTRLTVL.

Only one count was recorded for this clone. The rearrangement joins TRBV2 to TRBJ2-3, with TRBD2 identical over 7 bases. Per germline, CDR1 SNHLY and CDR2 FYNNEI. This CDR3 has 14 amino acids. V trimming: 6 bases; J trimming: 0 bases; junction bases outside the gene matches: 3. CDR3 DNA: TGTGCCAGCAGGGCGGGGGTTAGCACAGATACGCAGTATTTT. Translation gives CASRAGVSTDTQYF.

The gene calls are TRBV28 and TRBJ2-2; tentatively, D is TRBD2 (5 bases). This CDR3 comprises 14 residues. The V end lost 3 bases, the J end lost 6 bases, and 11 bases lay between the germline ends. The germline CDR1 and CDR2 sequences are MDHEN and SYDVKM. The CDR3 sequence: CASSLRGSAGELFF. The CDR3 coding sequence is TGTGCCAGCAGTTTGAGAGGGTCGGCCGGGGAGCTGTTTTTT.

The chain has TRBV30 and TRBJ1-5, with 12 bases lining up with TRBD1. V lost 0 bases, J lost 9 bases, and 3 bases stayed unmatched. There are 14 residues in the CDR3. Germline V gene lookup returns CDR1 GTSNPN and CDR2 SVGIG (reference sequence). In DNA form, the CDR3 reads TGTGCCTGGAGTGTGGGGACAGGGGGCTGGCCCCAGCATTTT. Its protein product is CAWSVGTGGWPQHF. Filled out from reference TRBV30 and TRBJ1-5, the complete variable domain reads SQTIHQWPATLVQPVGSPLSLECTVEGTSNPNLYWYRQAAGRGLQLLFYSVGIGQISSEVPQNLSASRPQDRQFILSSKKLLLSDSGFYLCAWSVGTGGWPQHFGDGTRLSIL.

The chain uses TRBV5-8 and TRBJ2-7; TRBD1 matches 11 bases. Germline V gene lookup returns CDR1 SGHTS and CDR2 YDEGEE. The CDR3 is 16 residues long. Trimming removed 0 bases from V and 2 bases from J; junction bases left unmatched: 4. CDR3 loop: CASSLEGQGGTYEQYF. Here the CDR3 DNA reads TGTGCCAGCAGCTTGGAGGGACAGGGGGGCACCTACGAGCAGTACTTC.

The rearrangement uses TRBV7-6 and TRBJ2-3; 7 nucleotides align to TRBD1. J gave up 7 bases and V 5 bases, and 9 bases lay outside the gene matches. The CDR3 has 14 amino acids. Germline V gene sequence: CDR1 SGHVS, CDR2 FNYEAQ. The CDR3 sequence is CASSPTGMVNTQYF. CDR3 bases: TGTGCCAGCAGCCCGACAGGGATGGTAAATACGCAGTATTTT.

V gene TRBV6-5 combines with J gene TRBJ2-5; no firm D call. Germline assignment: CDR1 MNHEY and CDR2 SVGAGI. This CDR3 region has 14 residues. V was pared by 4 bases and J by 7 bases, with 16 bases between. Written as DNA, the CDR3 is TGTGCCAGCAGTTCGCATTCCCCTCAGCGGACCCAGTACTTC. This sequence encodes CASSSHSPQRTQYF.

The count of this clone is one. At one end, the junction sequence differs from germline, possibly due to a read error. CDR3 region: CSSSFGGGRATYEQYF. CDR3 DNA sequence: TGTTCCAGCAGCTTTGGGGGAGGGCGGGCTACCTACGAGCAGTACTTC. The V and J genes are TRBV7-9 and TRBJ2-7, with 7 bases lining up with TRBD2. The CDR3 has 16 residues. Germline CDR1 is SEHNR and CDR2 is FQNEAQ (reference sequence). Full variable domain (remainder filled in from reference TRBV7-9 and TRBJ2-7): DTGVSQNPRHKITKRGQNVTFRCDPISEHNRLYWYRQTLGQGPEFLTYFQNEAQLEKSRLLSDRFSAERPKGSFSTLEIQRTEQGDSAMYLCSSSFGGGRATYEQYFGPGTRLTVT.

The chain links TRBV27 to TRBJ1-2, with D tentatively TRBD1 (5 bases). The CDR3 loop spans 15 amino acids. Looked up from germline, CDR1 is MNHEY and CDR2 is SMNVEV (reference sequence). Trimming stripped 2 bases from V and 0 bases from J, with 10 bases between. This CDR3 reads CASSLTGSANYGYTF. The CDR3 DNA reads as TGTGCCAGCAGTTTAACAGGATCGGCTAACTATGGCTACACCTTC.

A word on this clone: The same CDR3 is also encoded by other DNA sequences in this sample. V is TRBV27 and J is TRBJ1-5, with D possibly TRBD1 on 5 matching bases. This CDR3 has 14 residues. CDR1 MNHEY and CDR2 SMNVEV come from the germline V gene (reference sequence). V was shortened by 1 base and J by 4 bases, with 8 bases between the two germline ends. Written as DNA, the CDR3 is TGTGCCAGCAGTTTATTGGGGGGTAATCAGCCCCAGCATTTT. This encodes CASSLLGGNQPQHF.

This clone was detected once. J is TRBJ2-1 and V is TRBV6-1, with 8 bases fitting TRBD2. CDR3 length: 14 amino acids. Germline V gives CDR1 MNHNS, CDR2 SASEGT. V dropped 6 bases and J dropped 3; count of bases not matched to a gene: 4. This CDR3 is CASRDLAGYNEQFF. Written as DNA, the CDR3 is TGTGCCAGCAGGGATCTAGCGGGCTACAATGAGCAGTTCTTC.

V usage is TRBV28 and J usage is TRBJ2-1, with 8 bases fitting TRBD2. V gave up 6 bases and J gave up 9 bases; unmatched junction bases: 13. Germline assignment: CDR1 MDHEN and CDR2 SYDVKM. This CDR3 has 15 residues. The CDR3 loop is CASRSGTRDHGEQFF. In DNA, the CDR3 is TGTGCCAGCAGATCCGGGACTAGGGACCACGGTGAGCAGTTCTTC.

This clone was seen only once. The chain recombines TRBV7-2 with TRBJ2-7, with 11 bases identical to TRBD2. In germline, CDR1 is SGHTA, CDR2 FQGNSA. This CDR3 region has 15 residues. V shed 5 bases, J shed 2 bases, and the junction held 5 bases outside the gene matches. The CDR3 DNA is TGTGCCAGCAGCACCGGGACTAGCGGAGCCTACGAGCAGTACTTC. It is translated as CASSTGTSGAYEQYF.

J is TRBJ1-5 and V is TRBV19; 9 positions agree with TRBD1. The J segment lost 5 bases and the V segment lost 6 bases, leaving 5 bases of the junction unmatched. Germline-derived CDR1 and CDR2 are LNHDA and SQIVND (reference sequence). CDR3 size: 14 residues. CDR3 bases: TGTGCCAGTAGCAGGGACAGGGAAGATCAGCCCCAGCATTTT. It codes for CASSRDREDQPQHF.

This clone was seen only a few times. This sequence joins TRBV7-9 and TRBJ2-3; 11 bases are shared with TRBD2. This CDR3 is built from 15 residues. The V gene's germline CDR1 is SEHNR and CDR2 FQNEAQ (reference sequence). V trimming: 3 bases; J trimming: 4 bases; junction bases outside the gene matches: 3. In DNA, the CDR3 is TGTGCCAGCAGCTTTACTAGCGGGAGCCCAGATACGCAGTATTTT. Its translation: CASSFTSGSPDTQYF.

This clone was detected once. The chain joins TRBV25-1 to TRBJ2-5, with no clear D. The J call may be incorrect, as the DNA end agrees better with TRBJ2-7. Germline values: CDR1 MGHDK, CDR2 SYGVNS. The CDR3 runs 13 residues. Written as DNA, the CDR3 is TGTGCCAGCAGTGAACCTGGGGCCTACGAGCAGTACTTC. It encodes CASSEPGAYEQYF.

The gene calls are TRBV28 and TRBJ1-2; D not resolved. Per the germline V gene, CDR1 is MDHEN and CDR2 is SYDVKM. The V and J ends lost 4 bases and 0 bases respectively, with 12 bases between them. The CDR3 is made up of 15 amino acids. CDR3 in amino acids: CASSSSEKANYGYTF. In DNA form, the CDR3 reads TGTGCCAGCAGTTCCTCAGAAAAAGCTAACTATGGCTACACCTTC.

J is TRBJ2-7 and V is TRBV18; the D is unclear. CDR3 length equals 12 residues. Looked up from germline, CDR1 is KGHSH and CDR2 is LQKENI. Trimming removed 2 bases at V and 3 bases at J, with 5 bases between. The chain's CDR3 is CASSPFNYEQYF. The CDR3 DNA follows: TGTGCCAGCTCACCATTCAACTACGAGCAGTACTTC.

The V call is TRBV29-1, the J call TRBJ2-3; no clear D. The germline V and J ends were trimmed by 8 bases and 0 bases, with 15 bases remaining between them. The CDR3 consists of 14 residues. CDR1 and CDR2 (germline): SQVTM, ANQGSEA. DNA for the CDR3: TGCAGCCTTGTCGAGGTAGCTAGCACAGATACGCAGTATTTT. The encoded protein is CSLVEVASTDTQYF.

The chain recombines TRBV18 with TRBJ2-7; 8 bases are shared with TRBD1. Germline CDR1 and CDR2: KGHSH and LQKENI. V lost 3 bases, J lost 5 bases, and 3 bases stayed unmatched. CDR3 size: 13 residues. The CDR3, as DNA: TGTGCCAGCTCACCTACAGGGGGTCACGAGCAGTACTTC. This gives the protein CASSPTGGHEQYF.

V is TRBV5-1 and J is TRBJ2-3; 8 bases fit TRBD1. The CDR3 has 15 residues. In germline, CDR1 is SGHRS, CDR2 YFSETQ. The V and J ends lost 2 bases and 6 bases, in that order; junction bases with no gene match: 8. Here the CDR3 DNA reads TGCGCCAGCAGCTTCACAGGGGGTGAGGGGGATACGCAGTATTTT. Protein product: CASSFTGGEGDTQYF.

The V and J genes are TRBV5-4 and TRBJ2-2, with D possibly matching TRBD1 (6 bases). Trimming stripped 0 bases from V and 7 bases from J, with 19 bases between. The CDR3 runs 17 residues. Germline-derived CDR1 and CDR2 are SGHNT and YYREEE (reference sequence). CDR3 sequence (DNA): TGTGCCAGCAGCTTGGGAGGGGGTAGCCATACGGGCGGGGAGCTGTTTTTT. Translated, it gives CASSLGGGSHTGGELFF.